The following is a TCR beta chain sequence with its context. Its target is unknown. This entry is derived from a study of CD8 T cell repertoires and HIV-1 epitope variants. Study-level information: An uncultured baseline aliquot held 1M T cells.

V was clipped by 3 bases and J by 7 bases, with 22 bases between them. This CDR3 contains 18 residues. Germline-derived CDR1 and CDR2 are LNHNV and YYDKDF (reference sequence). Sequenced by immunoSEQ multiplex PCR; TCRdb stores in-frame clones only, minus some. The sample lists more than 4,000 clones, roughly 65% seen once, with roughly 43% in the top ten. Specimen: cultured CD8+ T cells derived from PBMCs. This chain joins TRBV15 and TRBJ1-6; no clear D gene. This sequence originates from a male donor with HIV. The CDR3 bases are TGTGCCACCAGCAGCCCGGTCGAATGGTTGGGGATAAATTCACCCCTCCACTTT. This codes for CATSSPVEWLGINSPLHF.